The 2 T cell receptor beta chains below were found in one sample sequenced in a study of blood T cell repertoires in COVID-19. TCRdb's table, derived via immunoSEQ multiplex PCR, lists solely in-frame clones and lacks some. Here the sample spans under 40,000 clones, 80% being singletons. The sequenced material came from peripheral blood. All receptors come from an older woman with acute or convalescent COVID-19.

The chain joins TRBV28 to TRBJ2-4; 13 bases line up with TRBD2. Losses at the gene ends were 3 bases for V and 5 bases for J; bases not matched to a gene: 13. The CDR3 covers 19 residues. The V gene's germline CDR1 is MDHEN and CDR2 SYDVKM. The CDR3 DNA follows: TGTGCCAGCAGTTTGCCAAGACTAGCGGGAGGCCCCTCGGAAAACATTCAGTACTTC. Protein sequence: CASSLPRLAGGPSENIQYF.

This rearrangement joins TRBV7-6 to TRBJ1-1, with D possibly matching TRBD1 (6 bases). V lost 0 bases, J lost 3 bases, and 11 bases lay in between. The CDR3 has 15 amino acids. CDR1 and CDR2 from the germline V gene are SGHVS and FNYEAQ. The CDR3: CASSLASAGDTEAFF. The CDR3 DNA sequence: TGTGCCAGCAGCTTAGCGTCCGCAGGGGACACTGAAGCTTTCTTT.